Presented here are 21 T cell receptor beta chains from one specimen sequenced in a study of T cell responses to AZD1222 COVID-19 vaccine. TCRdb's table, derived via immunoSEQ multiplex PCR, lists solely in-frame clones and lacks some. The repertoire includes about 100,000 clones, 80% to 90% of them detected once, and roughly 6.3% sits in the top ten. The source material was peripheral blood, sampled on day 0 of AZD1222 vaccination. The origin of the receptors is an adult in good health.

The chain is built from TRBV11-2 and TRBJ1-3, with a possible D match to TRBD1 (5 bases). The ends were cut back, 1 base at V and 7 bases at J, with 14 bases in the middle. This CDR3 has 15 residues. The germline gives CDR1 SGHAT, CDR2 FQNNGV. DNA for the CDR3: TGTGCCAGCAGCTTAGTCAGGGCAAGTGGCAACACCATATATTTT. Residues: CASSLVRASGNTIYF. Together with reference TRBV11-2 and TRBJ1-3, the CDR3 gives the full variable domain: EAGVAQSPRYKIIEKRQSVAFWCNPISGHATLYWYQQILGQGPKLLIQFQNNGVVDDSQLPKDRFSAERLKGVDSTLKIQPAKLEDSAVYLCASSLVRASGNTIYFGEGSWLTVV.

This clone was seen a few times. This chain joins TRBV3-1 (or the pseudogene TRBV3-2) and TRBJ2-7, with 10 bases that match TRBD2. The V and J ends lost 5 bases and 4 bases, in that order; junction bases with no gene match: 5. CDR1 and CDR2 from the germline V gene are LGHDT and YNNKEL (reference sequence). The CDR3 runs to 14 residues. The CDR3, as DNA: TGTGCCAGCAGCAACCTAGCGGGAGCTTACGAGCAGTACTTC. It specifies CASSNLAGAYEQYF.

This clone appeared a single time. This sequence joins TRBV7-7 and TRBJ2-1, with D unclear. CDR1 is SSHAT, CDR2 FNYEAQ, per germline (reference sequence). The CDR3 is made up of 13 amino acids. As DNA, the CDR3 is TGTGCTGGCAGCTTAGGCCTCGACAATGAGCAGTTCTTC. Translated, it gives CAGSLGLDNEQFF.

The chain is built from TRBV7-2 and TRBJ2-1, with 12 bases that match TRBD2. The CDR3 totals 16 residues. Trimming at V came to 5 bases and at J to 8 bases, leaving 10 bases not matched to a gene. Germline assignment: CDR1 SGHTA and CDR2 FQGNSA. The CDR3 coding sequence is TGTGCCAGCAGCCCTACCCTAGCGGGGGGGCAGCATGAGCAGTTCTTC. Translation: CASSPTLAGGQHEQFF.

The chain couples TRBV5-1 to TRBJ2-1, with D uncertain. The germline gives CDR1 SGHRS, CDR2 YFSETQ. This CDR3 region has 12 residues. V was clipped by 4 bases and J by 8 bases, with 10 bases between them. DNA for the CDR3: TGCGCCAGCAGCGCTGGGTTCGATGAGCAGTTCTTC. Translating gives CASSAGFDEQFF. Full variable domain (rest looked up from reference TRBV5-1 and TRBJ2-1): KAGVTQTPRYLIKTRGQQVTLSCSPISGHRSVSWYQQTPGQGLQFLFEYFSETQRNKGNFPGRFSGRQFSNSRSEMNVSTLELGDSALYLCASSAGFDEQFFGPGTRLTVL.

About this clone itself: The junction does not match germline at one end; this may be a read error. The chain carries TRBV7-8 and TRBJ2-1; TRBD1 agrees at 11 bases. In germline, CDR1 is SGHVS, CDR2 FQNEAQ. The CDR3 covers 15 residues. For the CDR3, the DNA is TGTGCCAGCAGCTTTGGACAGGGGGCCTATAATGAGCAGTTCTTC. It translates to CASSFGQGAYNEQFF.

The chain links TRBV7-3 to TRBJ1-1; D is possibly TRBD1 (6 bases). Per the germline V gene, CDR1 is SGHTA and CDR2 is FQGTGA. This CDR3 comprises 13 residues. V was clipped by 8 bases and J by 9 bases, with 19 bases between them. CDR3 protein: CASRVASGHQAFF. In DNA, the CDR3 is TGTGCCAGCCGAGTCGCGTCGGGACATCAAGCTTTCTTT.

The chain links TRBV28 to TRBJ1-2, with 10 bases fitting TRBD1. The junction had 4 bases not matched to a gene; V was cut back by 5 bases and J by 4 bases. The CDR3 covers 14 residues. Germline assignment: CDR1 MDHEN and CDR2 SYDVKM. CDR3 nucleotide sequence: TGTGCCAGCAGTCCCGACAGGGGGCTCTATGGCTACACCTTC. Amino acids: CASSPDRGLYGYTF.

The genes are TRBV9 and TRBJ1-2; D call uncertain. The CDR3 runs 15 residues. V was pared by 0 bases and J by 2 bases, with 11 bases between. Germline V CDR1 and CDR2: SGDLS, YYNGEE. The CDR3 loop is CASSVGVRRNYGYTF. As DNA, the CDR3 is TGTGCCAGCAGCGTAGGTGTCCGGAGAAACTATGGCTACACCTTC. The full variable domain, with the rest looked up from reference TRBV9 and TRBJ1-2, is DSGVTQTPKHLITATGQRVTLRCSPRSGDLSVYWYQQSLDQGLQFLIQYYNGEERAKGNILERFSAQQFPDLHSELNLSSLELGDSALYFCASSVGVRRNYGYTFGSGTRLTVV.

V is TRBV7-3 and J is TRBJ2-5; D is possibly TRBD2 (6 bases). The germline CDR1 and CDR2 sequences are SGHTA and FQGTGA. The germline V and J ends were trimmed by 0 bases and 4 bases, with 9 bases remaining between them. The CDR3 spans 14 residues. In DNA, the CDR3 is TGTGCCAGCAGCTTAACGGGAGCGGGAGAGACCCAGTACTTC. It specifies CASSLTGAGETQYF.

V is TRBV5-6 and J is TRBJ1-1; tentatively, D is TRBD1 (5 bases). V dropped 4 bases and J dropped 6 bases, with 19 bases sitting between them. This CDR3 has 15 residues. The V gene's germline CDR1 is SGHDT and CDR2 YYEEEE. The chain's CDR3 is CASSGPGTMNPEAFF. CDR3 sequence (DNA): TGTGCCAGCAGCGGTCCGGGGACGATGAATCCTGAAGCTTTCTTT.

This chain uses TRBV6-5 with TRBJ1-2; D may be TRBD1 (6 bases). The CDR3 sequence is 16 residues long. Trimming left V 2 bases short and J 2 bases short, with 15 bases between. From germline, CDR1 is MNHEY and CDR2 SVGAGI. This CDR3 reads CASSYGDTGLNYGYTF. Here the CDR3 DNA reads TGTGCCAGCAGTTACGGGGACACCGGCTTAAACTATGGCTACACCTTC.

This clone was seen just once. This chain connects TRBV6-4 to TRBJ2-2, with D unresolved. The germline CDR1 and CDR2 sequences are MRHNA and SNTAGT. CDR3 size: 12 residues. V dropped 6 bases and J dropped 0 bases, with 2 bases sitting between them. For the CDR3, the DNA is TGTGCCAGCAGCACGAACACCGGGGAGCTGTTTTTT. This translates into CASSTNTGELFF.

This clone was seen a few times. V is TRBV7-9 and J is TRBJ2-1; no reliable D call. The V end lost 0 bases, the J end lost 4 bases, and 4 bases lay between the germline ends. Germline CDR1 SEHNR, CDR2 FQNEAQ (reference sequence). This CDR3 spans 13 amino acids. The CDR3 nucleotides read TGTGCCAGCAGCTTAGCGGCATACAATGAGCAGTTCTTC. It yields the protein CASSLAAYNEQFF.

The V and J genes are TRBV29-1 and TRBJ1-6, with D maybe TRBD1 (5 bases). The V gene's germline CDR1 is SQVTM and CDR2 ANQGSEA. The CDR3 is made up of 12 amino acids. Trimming stripped 8 bases from V and 6 bases from J, with 11 bases between. CDR3 DNA sequence: TGCAGCTACCGGGACGGTAATTCACCCCTCCACTTT. Its translation is CSYRDGNSPLHF.

The V gene is TRBV5-1, the J gene TRBJ1-2, with D tentatively TRBD1 (5 bases). V was pared by 0 bases and J by 8 bases, with 11 bases between. The germline gives CDR1 SGHRS, CDR2 YFSETQ. The CDR3 length is 13 residues. The CDR3: CASSLDRLGGYTF. Here the CDR3 DNA reads TGCGCCAGCAGCTTGGACAGGCTCGGCGGCTACACCTTC.

V usage is TRBV5-1 and J usage is TRBJ2-3, with D perhaps matching TRBD1 (6 bases). Germline V gives CDR1 SGHRS, CDR2 YFSETQ. V gave up 3 bases and J gave up 1 base, with 15 bases separating them. The CDR3 is 16 amino acids. The CDR3 sequence is CASSSTGRRGTDTQYF. In DNA, the CDR3 is TGCGCCAGCAGCTCCACAGGGCGACGGGGCACAGATACGCAGTATTTT.

The chain combines TRBV3-1 (or the pseudogene TRBV3-2) with TRBJ1-2; 9 nucleotides agree with TRBD1. Germline V CDR1 and CDR2: LGHDT, YNNKEL (reference sequence). The CDR3 is 14 residues long. Trimming removed 1 base from V and 7 bases from J; junction bases left unmatched: 4. The CDR3 sequence is CASSQGTGVRGYTF. As DNA, the CDR3 is TGTGCCAGCAGCCAAGGGACAGGGGTACGTGGCTACACCTTC.

In this sample, this clone turned up a few times. The chain links TRBV12-5 to TRBJ2-5; 7 nucleotides align to TRBD2. V trimming: 3 bases; J trimming: 3 bases; junction bases outside the gene matches: 1. The germline V gene has CDR1 LGHNT and CDR2 FRNRAP. The CDR3 is 13 amino acids. The CDR3: CASGLSGEETQYF. The CDR3 nucleotides are TGTGCTAGTGGTTTAAGCGGGGAAGAGACCCAGTACTTC.

The chain combines TRBV19 with TRBJ1-4; D call uncertain. The CDR3 runs to 13 residues. Germline V gene sequence: CDR1 LNHDA, CDR2 SQIVND (reference sequence). The germline V and J ends were trimmed by 5 bases and 7 bases, with 11 bases remaining between them. This CDR3 is CASSVRDIEKLFF. In nucleotides, the CDR3 is TGTGCCAGTAGTGTACGGGATATTGAAAAACTGTTTTTT.

The chain combines TRBV4-2 with TRBJ2-7; 10 bases align to TRBD1. The CDR3 loop spans 16 amino acids. V dropped 1 base and J dropped 6; count of bases not matched to a gene: 9. The germline CDR1 and CDR2 sequences are LGHNA and YNFKEQ. This chain's CDR3 is CASSQGGGQGFGEQYF. The CDR3 DNA reads as TGTGCCAGCAGCCAAGGGGGGGGACAGGGGTTCGGCGAGCAGTACTTC.